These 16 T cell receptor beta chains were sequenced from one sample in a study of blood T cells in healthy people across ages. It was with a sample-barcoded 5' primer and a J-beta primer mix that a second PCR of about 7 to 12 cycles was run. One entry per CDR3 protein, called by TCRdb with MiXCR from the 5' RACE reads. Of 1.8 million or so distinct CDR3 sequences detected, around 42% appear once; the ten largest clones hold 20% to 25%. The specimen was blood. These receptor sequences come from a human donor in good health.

The CDR3 nucleotides are TGTGCCAGCAGCGCCCGACAGGGTTGGGATGAAAAACTGTTTTTT. The encoded protein is CASSARQGWDEKLFF. The chain is built from TRBV13 and TRBJ1-4; TRBD1 aligns across 7 bases. CDR1 and CDR2 (germline): PRHDT, FYEKMQ (reference sequence). Losses at the gene ends were 5 bases for V and 6 bases for J; bases not matched to a gene: 9. This CDR3 region has 15 residues.

CDR3 bases: TGTGCCATCAGCACGGGACAGCCCTTCCAAGAGACCCAGTACTTC. Translating gives CAISTGQPFQETQYF. The V gene is TRBV10-3, the J gene TRBJ2-5; 7 bases line up with TRBD1. Germline lookup yields CDR1 ENHRY and CDR2 SYGVKD. The CDR3 covers 15 residues. The junction had 8 bases not matched to a gene; V was cut back by 6 bases and J by 1 base.

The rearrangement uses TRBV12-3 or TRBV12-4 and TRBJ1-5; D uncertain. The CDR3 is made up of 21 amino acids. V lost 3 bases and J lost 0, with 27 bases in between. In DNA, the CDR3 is TGTGCCAGCAGTTTTAGGTCCCGTTTCTTGAGCCACACCGATAGCAATCAGCCCCAGCATTTT. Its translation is CASSFRSRFLSHTDSNQPQHF.

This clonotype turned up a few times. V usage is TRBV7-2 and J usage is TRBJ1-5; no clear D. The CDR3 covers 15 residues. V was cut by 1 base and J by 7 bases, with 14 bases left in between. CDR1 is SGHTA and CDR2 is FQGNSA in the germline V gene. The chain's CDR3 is CASSLGRGPGQPQHF. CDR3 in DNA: TGTGCCAGCAGCTTAGGCCGAGGGCCTGGGCAGCCCCAGCATTTT.

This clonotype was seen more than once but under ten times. CDR3 sequence reads: CSVETLGGYTQYF. CDR3 nucleotide sequence: TGCAGCGTTGAAACCCTGGGGGGATATACGCAGTATTTT. V is TRBV29-1 and J is TRBJ2-3; maybe TRBD2 (6 bases). V lost 2 bases, J lost 7 bases, and 13 bases lay in between. The germline V gene encodes CDR1 SQVTM and CDR2 ANQGSEA. The CDR3 length is 13 residues.

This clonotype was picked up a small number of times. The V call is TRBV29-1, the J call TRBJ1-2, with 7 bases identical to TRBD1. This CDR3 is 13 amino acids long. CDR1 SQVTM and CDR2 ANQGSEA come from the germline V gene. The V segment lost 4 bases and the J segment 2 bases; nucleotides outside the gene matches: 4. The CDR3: CSVGTGANYGYTF. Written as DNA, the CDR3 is TGCAGCGTTGGCACAGGGGCGAACTATGGCTACACCTTC.

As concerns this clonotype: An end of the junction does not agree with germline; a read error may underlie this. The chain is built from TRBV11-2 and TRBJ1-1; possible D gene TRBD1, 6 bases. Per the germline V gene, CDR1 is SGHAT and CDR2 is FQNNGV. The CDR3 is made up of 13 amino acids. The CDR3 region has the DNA TGCGCCAGCACCACAGGGATTTCGACTGAAGCTTTCTTT. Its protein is CASTTGISTEAFF. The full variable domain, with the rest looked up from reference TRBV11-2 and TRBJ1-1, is EAGVAQSPRYKIIEKRQSVAFWCNPISGHATLYWYQQILGQGPKLLIQFQNNGVVDDSQLPKDRFSAERLKGVDSTLKIQPAKLEDSAVYLCASTTGISTEAFFGQGTRLTVV.

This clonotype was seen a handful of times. The DNA for the CDR3 is TGTGCCAGCAGTTACTTGGACAGTTATGGCTACACCTTC. Translation: CASSYLDSYGYTF. This chain joins TRBV6-5 and TRBJ1-2; possible D gene TRBD1, 6 bases. The CDR3 is 13 residues long. Trimming left V 1 base short and J 5 bases short, with 8 bases between. From germline, CDR1 is MNHEY and CDR2 SVGAGI.

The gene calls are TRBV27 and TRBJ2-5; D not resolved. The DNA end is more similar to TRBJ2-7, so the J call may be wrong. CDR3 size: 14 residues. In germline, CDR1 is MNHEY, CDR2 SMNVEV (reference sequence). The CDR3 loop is CASSLSWGNYEQYF. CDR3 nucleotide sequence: TGTGCCAGCAGTTTATCGTGGGGAAACTACGAGCAGTACTTC.

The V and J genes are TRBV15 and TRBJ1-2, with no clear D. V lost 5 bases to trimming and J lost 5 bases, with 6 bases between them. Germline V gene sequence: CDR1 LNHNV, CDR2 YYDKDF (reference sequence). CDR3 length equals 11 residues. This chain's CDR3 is CATSSKYGYTF. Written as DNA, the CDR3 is TGTGCCACCAGCTCAAAATATGGCTACACCTTC.

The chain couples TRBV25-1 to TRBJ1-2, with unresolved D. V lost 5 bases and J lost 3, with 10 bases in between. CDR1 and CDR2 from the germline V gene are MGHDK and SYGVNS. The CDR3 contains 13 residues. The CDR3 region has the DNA TGTGCCAGCAGTTTTAGCCGGGACTATGGCTACACCTTC. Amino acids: CASSFSRDYGYTF.

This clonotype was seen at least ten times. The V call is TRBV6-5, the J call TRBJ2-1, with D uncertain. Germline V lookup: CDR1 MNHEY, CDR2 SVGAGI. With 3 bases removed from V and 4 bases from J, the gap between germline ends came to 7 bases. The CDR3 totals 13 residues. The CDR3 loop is CASSYSAYNEQFF. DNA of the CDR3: TGTGCCAGCAGTTATTCCGCATACAATGAGCAGTTCTTC.

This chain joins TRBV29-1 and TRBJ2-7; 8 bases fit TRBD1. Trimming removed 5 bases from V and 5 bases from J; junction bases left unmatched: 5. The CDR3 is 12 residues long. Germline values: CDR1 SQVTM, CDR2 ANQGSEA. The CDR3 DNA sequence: TGCAGCGTTCAGCAGGGGGCTAACGAGCAGTACTTC. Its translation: CSVQQGANEQYF.

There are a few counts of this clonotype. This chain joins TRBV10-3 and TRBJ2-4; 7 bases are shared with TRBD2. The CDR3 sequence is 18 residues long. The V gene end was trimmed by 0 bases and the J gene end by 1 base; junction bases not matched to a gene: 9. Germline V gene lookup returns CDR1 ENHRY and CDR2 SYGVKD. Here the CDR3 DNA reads TGTGCCATCAGTGAGTCGTCGTTACCGGGGGGTGCCAAAAACATTCAGTACTTC. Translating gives CAISESSLPGGAKNIQYF.

CDR3 region: CASSIRVYEKLFF. DNA of the CDR3: TGTGCCAGCAGTATCCGGGTTTATGAAAAACTGTTTTTT. This sequence joins TRBV12-3 or TRBV12-4 and TRBJ1-4; D uncertain. V dropped 5 bases and J dropped 6 bases, with 10 bases sitting between them. The CDR3 covers 13 residues.

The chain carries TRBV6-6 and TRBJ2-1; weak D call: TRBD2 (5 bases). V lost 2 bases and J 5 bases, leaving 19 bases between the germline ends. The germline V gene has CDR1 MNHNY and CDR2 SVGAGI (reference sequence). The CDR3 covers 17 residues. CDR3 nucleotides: TGTGCCAGCAGTTACCCCAGCGGCGCGCAAAGTCACAATGAGCAGTTCTTC. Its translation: CASSYPSGAQSHNEQFF.